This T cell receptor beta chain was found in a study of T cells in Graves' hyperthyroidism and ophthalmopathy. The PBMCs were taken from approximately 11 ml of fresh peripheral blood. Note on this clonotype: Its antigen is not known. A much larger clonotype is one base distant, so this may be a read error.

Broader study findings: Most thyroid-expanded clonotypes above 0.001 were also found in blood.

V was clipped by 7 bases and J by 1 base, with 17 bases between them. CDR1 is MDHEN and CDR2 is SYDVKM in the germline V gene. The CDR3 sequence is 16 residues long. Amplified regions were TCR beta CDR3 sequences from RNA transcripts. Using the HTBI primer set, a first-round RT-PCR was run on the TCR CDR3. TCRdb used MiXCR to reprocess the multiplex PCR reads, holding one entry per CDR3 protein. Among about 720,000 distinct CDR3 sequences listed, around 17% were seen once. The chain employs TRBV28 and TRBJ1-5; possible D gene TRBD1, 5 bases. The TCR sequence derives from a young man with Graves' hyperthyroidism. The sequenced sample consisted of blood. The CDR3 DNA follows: TGTGCCAGCAATCCCGTGGGGGAAGAAAGCAATCAGCCCCAGCATTTT. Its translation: CASNPVGEESNQPQHF.